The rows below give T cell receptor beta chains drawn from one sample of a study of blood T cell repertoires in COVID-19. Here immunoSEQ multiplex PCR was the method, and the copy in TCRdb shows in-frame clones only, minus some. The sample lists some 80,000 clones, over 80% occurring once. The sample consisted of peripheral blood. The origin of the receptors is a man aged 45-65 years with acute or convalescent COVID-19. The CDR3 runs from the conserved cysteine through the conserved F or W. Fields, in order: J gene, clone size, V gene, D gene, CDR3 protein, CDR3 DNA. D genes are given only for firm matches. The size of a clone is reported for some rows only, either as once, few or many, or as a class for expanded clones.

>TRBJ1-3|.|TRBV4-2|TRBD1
CASSREGQAGNTIYF
TGTGCCAGCAGCCGAGAAGGACAGGCTGGAAACACCATATATTTT
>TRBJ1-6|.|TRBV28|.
CASKLGDSPLHF
TGTGCCAGTAAACTCGGGGATTCACCCCTCCACTTT
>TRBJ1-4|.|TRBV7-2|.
CASSFGGGRREKLFF
TGTGCCAGCAGCTTTGGGGGGGGACGTCGAGAAAAACTGTTTTTT
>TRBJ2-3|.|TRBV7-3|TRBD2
CASSPSGGAGDTQYF
TGTGCCAGCAGCCCAAGCGGGGGGGCCGGAGATACGCAGTATTTT
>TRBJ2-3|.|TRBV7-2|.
CASSLLRDTQYF
TGTGCCAGCAGCTTACTCCGAGATACGCAGTATTTT
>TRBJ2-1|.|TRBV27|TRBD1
CASSRPRDRGENEQFF
TGTGCCAGCAGCCGCCCGAGGGACAGGGGGGAGAATGAGCAGTTCTTC
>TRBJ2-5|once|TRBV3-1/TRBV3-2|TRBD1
CASRPFIRDRDIQETQYF
TGTGCCAGCAGACCATTCATCCGGGACAGGGACATACAAGAGACCCAGTACTTC
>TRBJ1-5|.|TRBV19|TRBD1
CASRETGYSNQPQHF
TGTGCCAGTAGGGAGACAGGGTATAGCAATCAGCCCCAGCATTTT
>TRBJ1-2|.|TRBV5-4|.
CASSLATAANYGYTF
TGTGCCAGCAGCTTGGCGACAGCCGCTAACTATGGCTACACCTTC
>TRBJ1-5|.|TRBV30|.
CAWRTQGLNQPQHF
TGTGCCTGGAGGACACAGGGTTTGAACCAGCCCCAGCATTTT
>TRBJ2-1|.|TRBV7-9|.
CASSLGQSYNEQFF
TGTGCCAGCAGCTTAGGACAGTCCTACAATGAGCAGTTCTTC
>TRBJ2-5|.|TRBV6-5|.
CASSPGRGEKTQYF
TGTGCCAGCAGCCCCGGCAGGGGCGAGAAAACCCAGTACTTC
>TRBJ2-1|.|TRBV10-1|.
CASSEGSGMHEQFF
TGCGCCAGCAGTGAGGGGTCAGGGATGCATGAGCAGTTCTTC
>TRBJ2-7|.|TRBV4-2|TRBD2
CASSPGGSGSYTYEQYF
TGTGCCAGCAGCCCCGGGGGTAGCGGGAGTTACACCTACGAGCAGTACTTC
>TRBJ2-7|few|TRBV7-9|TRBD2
CASSTTTSGGYEQYF
TGTGCCAGCAGCACGACGACTAGCGGGGGCTACGAGCAGTACTTC
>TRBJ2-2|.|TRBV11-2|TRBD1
CASSLAGTGGTGELFF
TGTGCCAGCAGCTTAGCGGGGACAGGGGGCACCGGGGAGCTGTTTTTT
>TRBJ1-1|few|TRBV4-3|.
CASSQDMGQPEAFF
TGCGCCAGCAGCCAAGATATGGGGCAACCTGAAGCTTTCTTT
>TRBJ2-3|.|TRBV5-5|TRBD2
CASSFPIAGGSTDTQYF
TGTGCCAGCAGTTTCCCCATAGCGGGAGGAAGCACAGATACGCAGTATTTT
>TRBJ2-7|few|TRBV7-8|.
CASSSNPGGYEQYF
TGTGCCAGCAGCTCCAACCCAGGTGGCTACGAGCAGTACTTC
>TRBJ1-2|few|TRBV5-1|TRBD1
CASSARGTGESYTF
TGCGCCAGCAGCGCGCGTGGGACAGGGGAAAGCTACACCTTC
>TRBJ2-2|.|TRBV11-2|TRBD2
CASSLGGTSGGRGTGELFF
TGTGCCAGCAGCTTAGGTGGGACTAGCGGGGGCCGGGGCACCGGGGAGCTGTTTTTT
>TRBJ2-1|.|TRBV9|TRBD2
CASSVVGGLAAPYNEQFF
TGTGCCAGCAGCGTAGTAGGGGGACTAGCGGCCCCCTACAATGAGCAGTTCTTC
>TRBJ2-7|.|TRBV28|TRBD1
CASSSSTGGKAYEQYF
TGTGCCAGCAGTTCGTCGACAGGGGGTAAGGCCTACGAGCAGTACTTC
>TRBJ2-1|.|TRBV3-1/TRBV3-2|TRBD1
CASSQGAGGRSNEQFF
TGTGCCAGCAGCCAAGGGGCAGGGGGTAGGAGCAATGAGCAGTTCTTC